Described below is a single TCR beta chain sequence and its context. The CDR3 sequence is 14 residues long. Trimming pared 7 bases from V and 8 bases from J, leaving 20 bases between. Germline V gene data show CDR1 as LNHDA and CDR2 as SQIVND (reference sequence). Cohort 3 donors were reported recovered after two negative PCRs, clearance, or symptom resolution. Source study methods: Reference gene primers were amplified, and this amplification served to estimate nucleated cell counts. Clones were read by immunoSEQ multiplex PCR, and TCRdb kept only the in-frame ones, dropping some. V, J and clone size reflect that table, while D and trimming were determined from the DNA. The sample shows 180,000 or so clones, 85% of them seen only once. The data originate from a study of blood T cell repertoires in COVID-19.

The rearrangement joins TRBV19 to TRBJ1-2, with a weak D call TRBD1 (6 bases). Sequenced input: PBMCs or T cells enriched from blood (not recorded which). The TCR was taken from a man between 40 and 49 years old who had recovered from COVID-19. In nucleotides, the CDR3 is TGTGCCAGTAAGGTCCCGGGGGGGCTGCACGGCTACACCTTC. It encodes CASKVPGGLHGYTF. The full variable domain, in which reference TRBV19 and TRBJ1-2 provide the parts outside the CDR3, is DGGITQSPKYLFRKEGQNVTLSCEQNLNHDAMYWYRQDPGQGLRLIYYSQIVNDFQKGDIAEGYSVSREKKESFPLTVTSAQKNPTAFYLCASKVPGGLHGYTFGSGTRLTVV.